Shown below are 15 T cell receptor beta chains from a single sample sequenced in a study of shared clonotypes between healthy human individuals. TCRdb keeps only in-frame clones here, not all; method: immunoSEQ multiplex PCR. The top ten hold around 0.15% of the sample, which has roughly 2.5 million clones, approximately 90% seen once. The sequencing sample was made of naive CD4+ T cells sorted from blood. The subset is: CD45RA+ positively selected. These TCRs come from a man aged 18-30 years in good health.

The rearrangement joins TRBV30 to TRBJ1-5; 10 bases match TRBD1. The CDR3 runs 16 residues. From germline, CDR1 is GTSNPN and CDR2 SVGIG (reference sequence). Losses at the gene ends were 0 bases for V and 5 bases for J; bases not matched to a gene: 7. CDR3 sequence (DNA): TGTGCCTGGAGTGTAATATGGGGGACAGGGGATCAGCCCCAGCATTTT. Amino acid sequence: CAWSVIWGTGDQPQHF. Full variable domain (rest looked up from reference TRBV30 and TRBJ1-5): SQTIHQWPATLVQPVGSPLSLECTVEGTSNPNLYWYRQAAGRGLQLLFYSVGIGQISSEVPQNLSASRPQDRQFILSSKKLLLSDSGFYLCAWSVIWGTGDQPQHFGDGTRLSIL.

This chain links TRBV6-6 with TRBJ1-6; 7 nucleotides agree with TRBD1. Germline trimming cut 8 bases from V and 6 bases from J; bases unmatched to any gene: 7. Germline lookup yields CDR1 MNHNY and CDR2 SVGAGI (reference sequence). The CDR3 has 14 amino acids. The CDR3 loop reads CASDRDRANSPLHF. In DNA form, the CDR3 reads TGTGCCAGCGATAGAGACAGGGCTAATTCACCCCTCCACTTT.

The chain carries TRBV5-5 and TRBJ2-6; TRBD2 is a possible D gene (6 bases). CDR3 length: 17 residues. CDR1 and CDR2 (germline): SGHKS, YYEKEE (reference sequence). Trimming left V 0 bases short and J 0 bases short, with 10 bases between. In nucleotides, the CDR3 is TGTGCCAGCAGCTTGGGATTAGCGGACTCTGGGGCCAACGTCCTGACTTTC. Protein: CASSLGLADSGANVLTF.

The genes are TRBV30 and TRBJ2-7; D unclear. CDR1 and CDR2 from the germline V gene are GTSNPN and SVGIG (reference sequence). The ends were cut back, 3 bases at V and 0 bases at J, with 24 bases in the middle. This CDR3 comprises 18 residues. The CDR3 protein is CAWSPGKVSVASSYEQYF. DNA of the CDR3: TGTGCCTGGAGCCCGGGTAAGGTTTCGGTCGCAAGCTCCTACGAGCAGTACTTC.

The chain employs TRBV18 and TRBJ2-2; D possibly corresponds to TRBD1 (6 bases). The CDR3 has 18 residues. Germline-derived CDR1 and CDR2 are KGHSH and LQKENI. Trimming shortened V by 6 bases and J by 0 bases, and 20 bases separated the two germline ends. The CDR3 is CASSFTSGTPTNTGELFF. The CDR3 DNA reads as TGTGCCAGCTCGTTCACCTCCGGGACACCTACGAACACCGGGGAGCTGTTTTTT.

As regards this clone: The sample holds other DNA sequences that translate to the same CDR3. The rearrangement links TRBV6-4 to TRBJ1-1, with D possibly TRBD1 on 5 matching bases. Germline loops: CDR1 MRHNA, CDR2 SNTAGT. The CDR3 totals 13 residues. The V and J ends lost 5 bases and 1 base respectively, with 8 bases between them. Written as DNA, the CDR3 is TGTGCCAGCAGTCGACAGCCGAACACTGAAGCTTTCTTT. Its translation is CASSRQPNTEAFF.

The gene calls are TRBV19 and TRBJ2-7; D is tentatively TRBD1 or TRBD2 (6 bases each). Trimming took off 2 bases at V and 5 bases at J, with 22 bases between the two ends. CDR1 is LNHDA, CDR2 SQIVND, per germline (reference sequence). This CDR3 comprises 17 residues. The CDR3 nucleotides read TGTGCCAGTAGTATACGGGGGCAGCTACAAGCTCCTAACGAGCAGTACTTC. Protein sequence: CASSIRGQLQAPNEQYF.

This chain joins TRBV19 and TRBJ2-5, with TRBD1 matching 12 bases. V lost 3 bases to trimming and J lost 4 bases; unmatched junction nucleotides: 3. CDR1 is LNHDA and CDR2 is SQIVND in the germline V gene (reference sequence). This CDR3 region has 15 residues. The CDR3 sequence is CASSMGQGARETQYF. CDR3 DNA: TGTGCCAGTAGTATGGGACAGGGGGCGAGAGAGACCCAGTACTTC.

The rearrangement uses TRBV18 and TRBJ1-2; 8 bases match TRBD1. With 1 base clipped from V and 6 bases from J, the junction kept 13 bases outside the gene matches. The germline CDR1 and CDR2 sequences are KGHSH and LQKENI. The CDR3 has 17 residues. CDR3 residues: CASSPRAQGQGNHGYTF. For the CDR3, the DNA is TGTGCCAGCTCACCACGCGCCCAAGGACAGGGAAATCATGGCTACACCTTC.

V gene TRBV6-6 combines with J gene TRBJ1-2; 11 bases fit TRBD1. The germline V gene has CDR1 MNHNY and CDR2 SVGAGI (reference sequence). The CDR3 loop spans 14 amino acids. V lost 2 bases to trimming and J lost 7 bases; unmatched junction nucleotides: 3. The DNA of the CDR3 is TGTGCCAGCAGTTACCGGACAGGGGGCACTGGCTACACCTTC. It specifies CASSYRTGGTGYTF.

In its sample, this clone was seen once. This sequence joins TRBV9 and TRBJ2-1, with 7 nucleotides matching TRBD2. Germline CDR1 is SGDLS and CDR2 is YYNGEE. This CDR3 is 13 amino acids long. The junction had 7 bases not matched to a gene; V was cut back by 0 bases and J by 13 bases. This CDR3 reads CASSVAGGETQFF. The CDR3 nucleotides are TGTGCCAGCAGCGTAGCGGGAGGAGAAACACAGTTCTTC.

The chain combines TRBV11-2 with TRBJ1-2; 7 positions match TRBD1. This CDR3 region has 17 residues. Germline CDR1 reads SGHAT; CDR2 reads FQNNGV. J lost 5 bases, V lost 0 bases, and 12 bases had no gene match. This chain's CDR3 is CASSLDQGTAQIYGYTF. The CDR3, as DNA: TGTGCCAGCAGCTTAGATCAAGGGACAGCACAGATTTATGGCTACACCTTC.

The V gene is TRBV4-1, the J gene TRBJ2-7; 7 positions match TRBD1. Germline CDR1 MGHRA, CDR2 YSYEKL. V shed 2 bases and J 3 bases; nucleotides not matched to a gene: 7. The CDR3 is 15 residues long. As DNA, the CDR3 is TGCGCCAGCAGCCAACCCCGGGACAGCCTCTACGAGCAGTACTTC. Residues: CASSQPRDSLYEQYF.

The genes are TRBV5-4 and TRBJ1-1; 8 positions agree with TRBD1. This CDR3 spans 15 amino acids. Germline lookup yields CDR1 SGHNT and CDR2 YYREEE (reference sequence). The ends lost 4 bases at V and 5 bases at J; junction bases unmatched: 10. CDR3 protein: CASSTDRGGGTEAFF. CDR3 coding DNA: TGTGCCAGCAGCACCGACAGGGGCGGAGGGACTGAAGCTTTCTTT. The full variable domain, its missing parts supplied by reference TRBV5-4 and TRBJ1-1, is ETGVTQSPTHLIKTRGQQVTLRCSSQSGHNTVSWYQQALGQGPQFIFQYYREEENGRGNFPPRFSGLQFPNYSSELNVNALELDDSALYLCASSTDRGGGTEAFFGQGTRLTVV.

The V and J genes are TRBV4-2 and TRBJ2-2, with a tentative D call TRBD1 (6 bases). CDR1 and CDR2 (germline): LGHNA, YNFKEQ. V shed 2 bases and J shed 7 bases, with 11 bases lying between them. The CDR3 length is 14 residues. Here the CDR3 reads CASSQQGKGGELFF. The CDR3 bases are TGTGCCAGCAGCCAACAGGGGAAGGGCGGGGAGCTGTTTTTT.